This is a list of T cell receptor beta chains from one sample in a study of beta chain features in type 1 diabetes. Only in-frame clones appear in the TCRdb table, and some are missing; sequencing was by immunoSEQ multiplex PCR. This sample carries 200,000 to 250,000 clones, about 10% of them seen once, and the ten largest clones take approximately 0.035%. Material: naive CD4+ T cells from blood. These receptors were taken from a woman aged 18-35 years in good health. CDR3s leave out the opening cysteine and the closing phenylalanine or tryptophan. Fields, in order: CDR3 length, V gene, J gene, CDR3 protein.

cdr3_length: 12
v_call: TRBV10-3
j_call: TRBJ2-7
cdr3_aa: ATLPVDRTYEQY

cdr3_length: 12
v_call: TRBV9
j_call: TRBJ1-1
cdr3_aa: ASSVSGSYTEAF

cdr3_length: 13
v_call: TRBV6-1
j_call: TRBJ1-4
cdr3_aa: ASSPQGTTGEKLF

cdr3_length: 13
v_call: TRBV5-1
j_call: TRBJ2-5
cdr3_aa: ASSPRDRGRETQY

cdr3_length: 11
v_call: TRBV7-7
j_call: TRBJ2-7
cdr3_aa: ASSLGVGQALY

cdr3_length: 14
v_call: TRBV15
j_call: TRBJ1-4
cdr3_aa: ATSRDSPGAPEKLF

cdr3_length: 12
v_call: TRBV7-2
j_call: TRBJ2-2
cdr3_aa: ASSSRGNTGELF

cdr3_length: 18
v_call: TRBV18
j_call: TRBJ2-6
cdr3_aa: ASSPASGQAEPSGANVLT

cdr3_length: 13
v_call: TRBV28
j_call: TRBJ2-5
cdr3_aa: ASLPGTAGGETQY

cdr3_length: 13
v_call: TRBV19
j_call: TRBJ1-2
cdr3_aa: ASSFAGTGGYGYT

cdr3_length: 14
v_call: TRBV6-1
j_call: TRBJ2-1
cdr3_aa: ASSESRGRSHNEQF

cdr3_length: 17
v_call: TRBV11-2
j_call: TRBJ1-1
cdr3_aa: ASSSPRGQGVGKNTEAF

cdr3_length: 13
v_call: TRBV6-1
j_call: TRBJ1-4
cdr3_aa: ASSLPTGWVEKLF

cdr3_length: 11
v_call: TRBV30
j_call: TRBJ1-2
cdr3_aa: AWTRGQAYGYT

cdr3_length: 15
v_call: TRBV7-3
j_call: TRBJ2-3
cdr3_aa: ASSLTGGELHPDTQY

cdr3_length: 13
v_call: TRBV7-9
j_call: TRBJ2-7
cdr3_aa: ASSPGHILQQWRY

cdr3_length: 14
v_call: TRBV25-1
j_call: TRBJ2-5
cdr3_aa: ASSEGGGGRQETQY

cdr3_length: 13
v_call: TRBV9
j_call: TRBJ1-1
cdr3_aa: ASSVEGYGSTEAF

cdr3_length: 12
v_call: TRBV7-2
j_call: TRBJ1-1
cdr3_aa: ASSLQISRTEAF

cdr3_length: 12
v_call: TRBV7-2
j_call: TRBJ1-3
cdr3_aa: ASSPGGLGNTIY

cdr3_length: 12
v_call: TRBV29-1
j_call: TRBJ1-2
cdr3_aa: SAKRVDSSYGYT

cdr3_length: 14
v_call: TRBV5-4
j_call: TRBJ2-4
cdr3_aa: ASSPAAGTSVGIQY

cdr3_length: 12
v_call: TRBV6-6
j_call: TRBJ2-7
cdr3_aa: ASSLSQTTYEQY

cdr3_length: 12
v_call: TRBV11-2
j_call: TRBJ2-7
cdr3_aa: ASGRLAGGYEQY

cdr3_length: 13
v_call: TRBV29-1
j_call: TRBJ2-5
cdr3_aa: SVEGLDRGWETQY

cdr3_length: 11
v_call: TRBV2
j_call: TRBJ1-2
cdr3_aa: ASSLGRGYGYT

cdr3_length: 14
v_call: TRBV12-5
j_call: TRBJ2-7
cdr3_aa: ASGSGERELSYEQY

cdr3_length: 12
v_call: TRBV11-2
j_call: TRBJ2-2
cdr3_aa: ASSLARNTGELF

cdr3_length: 11
v_call: TRBV5-1
j_call: TRBJ1-1
cdr3_aa: ASSSTGNTEAF

cdr3_length: 13
v_call: TRBV10-3
j_call: TRBJ2-5
cdr3_aa: AISDGQGALETQY

cdr3_length: 14
v_call: TRBV5-1
j_call: TRBJ1-1
cdr3_aa: ASCRLTGTENTEAF

cdr3_length: 13
v_call: TRBV6-5
j_call: TRBJ2-7
cdr3_aa: ASSPTDRGHVEQY

cdr3_length: 12
v_call: TRBV7-8
j_call: TRBJ1-2
cdr3_aa: ASSRTTGGYGYT

cdr3_length: 11
v_call: TRBV9
j_call: TRBJ1-2
cdr3_aa: ASSGRSNYGYT

cdr3_length: 10
v_call: TRBV29-1
j_call: TRBJ1-2
cdr3_aa: SVATGGPSYT

cdr3_length: 16
v_call: TRBV7-2
j_call: TRBJ2-1
cdr3_aa: ASSQFEGGRAARNEQF

cdr3_length: 13
v_call: TRBV15
j_call: TRBJ2-3
cdr3_aa: ATSGGLRSTDTQY

cdr3_length: 15
v_call: TRBV7-9
j_call: TRBJ1-1
cdr3_aa: ASRATGTGGFNTEAF

cdr3_length: 11
v_call: TRBV6-5
j_call: TRBJ1-5
cdr3_aa: ASSPLRGQPQH

cdr3_length: 13
v_call: TRBV6-6
j_call: TRBJ1-1
cdr3_aa: ASSYLEYRNTEAF

cdr3_length: 12
v_call: TRBV19
j_call: TRBJ2-1
cdr3_aa: ASSARQGPDEQF

cdr3_length: 11
v_call: TRBV19
j_call: TRBJ1-1
cdr3_aa: ASSATGTGSAF

cdr3_length: 12
v_call: TRBV30
j_call: TRBJ1-1
cdr3_aa: AWTGGRLNTEAF

cdr3_length: 11
v_call: TRBV19
j_call: TRBJ2-1
cdr3_aa: ASRASGYNEQF

cdr3_length: 10
v_call: TRBV30
j_call: TRBJ1-1
cdr3_aa: AWSPLFTEAF

cdr3_length: 13
v_call: TRBV30
j_call: TRBJ2-2
cdr3_aa: ARRPGHTNTGELF

cdr3_length: 12
v_call: TRBV7-9
j_call: TRBJ1-2
cdr3_aa: ASSPRGAGEGYT

cdr3_length: 14
v_call: TRBV5-5
j_call: TRBJ2-7
cdr3_aa: ASSPSPQGRIGEQY

cdr3_length: 10
v_call: TRBV7-9
j_call: TRBJ1-2
cdr3_aa: ASSPDGGGYT

cdr3_length: 15
v_call: TRBV19
j_call: TRBJ1-1
cdr3_aa: ASSIKRGSGRYTEAF

cdr3_length: 13
v_call: TRBV6-6
j_call: TRBJ2-7
cdr3_aa: ASSAPTGGPYEQY

cdr3_length: 13
v_call: TRBV5-6
j_call: TRBJ1-1
cdr3_aa: ASSSPTGGHTEAF